These 12 T cell receptor beta chains share one sample of origin, sequenced in a study of naive and memory T cell subsets. Two oligonucleotides, mixed equimolar, formed the beta constant-region primer covering TRBC1 and TRBC2. The ligated cDNA underwent four PCR rounds using SP2 and nested alpha and beta constant-region primers. TCRdb reprocessed the UMI-ligation and nested PCR reads via MiXCR and lists one record per CDR3 protein. This table has around 29,000 distinct CDR3 sequences, about 18% appearing once. Source material: effector memory CD4+ T cells from blood. The sample's subset: effector memory, CD45RA- CD27-. The receptors here all came from a human donor in good health.

This clonotype was found once. The chain recombines TRBV5-4 with TRBJ2-3, with D perhaps matching TRBD1 (5 bases). Trimming removed 4 bases from V and 5 bases from J, with 11 bases in between. This CDR3 has 13 residues. Germline values: CDR1 SGHNT, CDR2 YYREEE (reference sequence). The CDR3 nucleotides are TGTGCCAGCAGCCTGGGCCAGGGAGATACGCAGTATTTT. Translated, it gives CASSLGQGDTQYF.

This clonotype was found a few times. The chain links TRBV29-1 to TRBJ2-7, with D tentatively TRBD2 (6 bases). The CDR3 is 12 residues long. The germline V gene has CDR1 SQVTM and CDR2 ANQGSEA. Trimming stripped 4 bases from V and 5 bases from J, with 12 bases between. This CDR3 reads CSVVRGTHEQYF. The CDR3 coding sequence is TGCAGCGTTGTGCGGGGTACTCACGAGCAGTACTTC.

In DNA, the CDR3 is TGTGCCAGCAGTTCCCGTAGAAGGGAGATCCCCGAGCAGTACTTC. The encoded protein is CASSSRRREIPEQYF. The rearrangement uses TRBV28 and TRBJ2-7; tentative D call: TRBD2 (5 bases). The CDR3 loop spans 15 amino acids. Germline V gene lookup returns CDR1 MDHEN and CDR2 SYDVKM. V was clipped by 4 bases and J by 6 bases, with 19 bases between them. Looking up the rest from reference TRBV28 and TRBJ2-7 gives the full variable domain: DVKVTQSSRYLVKRTGEKVFLECVQDMDHENMFWYRQDPGLGLRLIYFSYDVKMKEKGDIPEGYSVSREKKERFSLILESASTNQTSMYLCASSSRRREIPEQYFGPGTRLTVT.

The rearrangement uses TRBV6-6 and TRBJ1-2, with TRBD1 identical over 8 bases. Germline V gene sequence: CDR1 MNHNY, CDR2 SVGAGI (reference sequence). This CDR3 region has 14 residues. V gave up 5 bases and J gave up 2 bases; unmatched junction bases: 4. CDR3 region: CASSGQGQNYGYTF. As DNA, the CDR3 is TGTGCCAGCAGTGGACAGGGCCAGAACTATGGCTACACCTTC.

This chain connects TRBV12-3 or TRBV12-4 to TRBJ2-5, with 7 bases identical to TRBD2. V lost 5 bases, J lost 8 bases, and 8 bases stayed unmatched. The CDR3 covers 13 residues. Here the CDR3 DNA reads TGTGCCAGCAGTGAGACGCGGGGGTTAACCCAGTACTTC. Protein: CASSETRGLTQYF.

This sequence joins TRBV7-9 and TRBJ2-7, with D possibly being TRBD2 (5 bases). The germline V gene has CDR1 SEHNR and CDR2 FQNEAQ (reference sequence). Trimming left V 5 bases short and J 0 bases short, with 11 bases between. This CDR3 contains 14 residues. The CDR3 sequence: CASSAAAGSYEQYF. CDR3 nucleotide sequence: TGTGCCAGCAGCGCCGCGGCGGGCTCCTACGAGCAGTACTTC.

The J gene is TRBJ2-2, the V gene TRBV20-1; D not resolved. Trimming removed 2 bases from V and 5 bases from J, with 21 bases in between. Germline V gene sequence: CDR1 DFQATT, CDR2 SNEGSKA (reference sequence). There are 17 residues in the CDR3. DNA for the CDR3: TGCAGTGCTAGATCACAGCTACGTGGGCCAGTTACCGGGGAGCTGTTTTTT. Translation gives CSARSQLRGPVTGELFF.

This clonotype was observed many times. This chain joins TRBV29-1 and TRBJ1-2; D uncertain. This CDR3 contains 12 residues. Germline V gene data show CDR1 as SQVTM and CDR2 as ANQGSEA. The ends were cut back, 6 bases at V and 7 bases at J, with 15 bases in the middle. This chain's CDR3 is CSVVIGVTGYTF. DNA for the CDR3: TGCAGCGTCGTAATAGGAGTGACTGGCTACACCTTC.

The chain employs TRBV28 and TRBJ2-7; unclear D gene. Trimming shortened V by 10 bases and J by 2 bases, and 21 bases separated the two germline ends. From germline, CDR1 is MDHEN and CDR2 SYDVKM. There are 15 residues in the CDR3. The CDR3 region is CATSDLVKRTYEQYF. The CDR3 bases are TGTGCCACGTCGGATCTAGTAAAACGAACCTACGAGCAGTACTTC.

CDR3 nucleotide sequence: TGTGCCAGCAGTAACCGTTTCAATCAGCCCCAGCATTTT. It is translated as CASSNRFNQPQHF. The rearrangement joins TRBV27 to TRBJ1-5; D is uncertain. V gave up 5 bases and J gave up 3 bases, with 8 bases separating them. Germline values: CDR1 MNHEY, CDR2 SMNVEV (reference sequence). CDR3 length equals 13 residues.

This rearrangement joins TRBV6-6 to TRBJ2-3, with D possibly matching TRBD2 (5 bases). The ends were cut back, 6 bases at V and 7 bases at J, with 11 bases in the middle. Germline values: CDR1 MNHNY, CDR2 SVGAGI (reference sequence). This CDR3 contains 12 residues. The CDR3 reads CASSQRLNTQYF. CDR3 bases: TGTGCCAGCAGCCAGCGGTTAAATACGCAGTATTTT.

This clonotype has at least ten counts. This rearrangement joins TRBV9 to TRBJ1-4, with D possibly matching TRBD1 (5 bases). This CDR3 comprises 14 residues. The germline CDR1 and CDR2 sequences are SGDLS and YYNGEE. Deletions cut 4 bases from V and 6 bases from J, with 13 bases between. The CDR3 reads CASSYDSRHEKLFF. In DNA, the CDR3 is TGTGCCAGCAGCTACGACAGTCGGCATGAAAAACTGTTTTTT.